The TCR beta chain under discussion was sequenced for a study of cytomegalovirus exposure and HLA in healthy donors. About the research overall: In a later analysis, the roughly 130 validation repertoires were reported to have used the same platform as the approximately 700 first-cohort repertoires.

Assay: immunoSEQ multiplex PCR; the TCRdb copy retains only in-frame clones and omits some. In the table there are some 110,000 clones, around 94% of which are singletons. Concerning this clone itself: The antigen remains unidentified.

Study-wide results and limits: Specificity for CMV antigens was confirmed in vitro for a few of the CMV-associated chains. Associated with cytomegalovirus, according to the listing, were 150 to 200 TCR beta chains.

Sequenced: PBMCs. The TCR comes from a woman younger than 35 in good health and CMV-seronegative.

The CDR3 DNA follows: TGTGCCAGCAGCTTACCCCCTAACCAGAACACTGAAGCTTTCTTT. Protein sequence: CASSLPPNQNTEAFF. This chain connects TRBV7-9 to TRBJ1-1, with D unresolved. Germline CDR1 is SEHNR and CDR2 is FQNEAQ (reference sequence). CDR3 length equals 15 residues. The V end lost 2 bases, the J end lost 1 base, and 11 bases lay between the germline ends.